There are a few counts of the clone carrying this T cell receptor beta chain. Antigen specificity is unknown. There were only healthy Caucasians among the donors. TCRdb itself ran the 5' RACE reads through MiXCR, one entry per CDR3 protein. The data show about 190,000 distinct CDR3 sequences, more than 15% seen once. The sample originates from a study of identical twins. General study points: Models underpredicted monozygotic twin sharing of out-of-frame TCR alpha. Cross-sectional statistics, not tracking of the same donors, supported the conclusions.

Per germline, CDR1 SGHVS and CDR2 FQNEAQ. V was cut by 3 bases and J by 6 bases, with 8 bases left in between. This CDR3 has 12 residues. These data were also reused for a study on T cells expressing NK-cell markers. As that study records: Each TCR beta repertoire originated in sorted T cells that were CD3+CD56+NKG2C+, CD3+CD56+NKG2C- or CD3+CD56-NKG2C+.

The sample comprised CD8+ T cells sorted from blood. The chain couples TRBV7-8 to TRBJ1-1, with D unresolved. The TCR originated in a young woman in good health. Written as DNA, the CDR3 is TGTGCCAGCAGCTTCTCCACCGCTGAAGCTTTCTTT. This encodes CASSFSTAEAFF.